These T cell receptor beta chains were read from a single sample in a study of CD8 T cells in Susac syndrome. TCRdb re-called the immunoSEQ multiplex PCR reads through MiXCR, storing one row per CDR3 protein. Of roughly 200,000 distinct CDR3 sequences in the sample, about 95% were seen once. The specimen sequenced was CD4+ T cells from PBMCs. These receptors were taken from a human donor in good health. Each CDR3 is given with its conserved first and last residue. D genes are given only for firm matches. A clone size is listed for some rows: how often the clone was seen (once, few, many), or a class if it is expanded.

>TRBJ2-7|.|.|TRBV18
CASSPPRGDAEQYF
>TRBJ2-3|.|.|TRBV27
CASSLVTGSTDTQYF
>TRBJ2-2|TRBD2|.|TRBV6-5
CATRLAGVTGELFF
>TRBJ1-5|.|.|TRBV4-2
CASSQGEGSNQPQHF
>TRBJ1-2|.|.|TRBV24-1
CATSDSRLYGYTF
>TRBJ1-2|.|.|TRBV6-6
CASSYPKGGYTF
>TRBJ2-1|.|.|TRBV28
CASSPPWSNEQFF
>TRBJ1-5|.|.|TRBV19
CASSLPGTGVYGPQHF
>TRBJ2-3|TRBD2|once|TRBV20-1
CSAPQAGRADTQYF
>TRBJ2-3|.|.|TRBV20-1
CSASLRAPWEQYF
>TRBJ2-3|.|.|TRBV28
CASSFRPVPSTDTQYF
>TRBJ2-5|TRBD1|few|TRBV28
CASSPRTGVETQYF
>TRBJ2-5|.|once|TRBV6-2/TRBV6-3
CASIIGGLQETQYF
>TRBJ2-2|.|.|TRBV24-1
CATTEGSNTGELFF
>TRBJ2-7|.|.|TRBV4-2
CASSPEGRLGYEQYF
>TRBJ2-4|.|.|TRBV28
CASRSPTKNIQYF
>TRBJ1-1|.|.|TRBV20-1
CSARSGQKAFF
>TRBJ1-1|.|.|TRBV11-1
CASSLDIGFNTEAFF
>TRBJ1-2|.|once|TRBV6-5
CASSYDDFRGASAYGYTF
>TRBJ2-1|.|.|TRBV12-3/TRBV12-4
CASSAGANEQFF
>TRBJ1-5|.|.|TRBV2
CASSEGRAGQPQHF
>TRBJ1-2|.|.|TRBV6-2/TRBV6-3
CASSYTPDFYGYTF
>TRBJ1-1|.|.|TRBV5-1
CASSLDPGTSSEAFF
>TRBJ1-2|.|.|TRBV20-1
CSARVRDRLGYTF
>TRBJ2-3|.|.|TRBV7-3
CASSLTGTSADTQYF
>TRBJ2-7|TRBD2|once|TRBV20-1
CSARSELAGFLYSYEQYF
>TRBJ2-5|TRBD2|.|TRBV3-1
CASSQGPAGVETQYF
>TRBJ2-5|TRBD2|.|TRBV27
CASSVQAGRQETQYF
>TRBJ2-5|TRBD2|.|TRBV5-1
CASTLAGVETQYF
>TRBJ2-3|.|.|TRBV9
CASSDHRDYPTDTQYF
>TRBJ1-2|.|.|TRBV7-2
CASSLAGGSDYGYTF
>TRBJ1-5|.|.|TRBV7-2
CASGKDSNQPQHF
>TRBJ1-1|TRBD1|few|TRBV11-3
CASRGDRRNTEAFF
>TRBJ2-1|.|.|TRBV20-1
CSAIDRRSSSYNEQFF
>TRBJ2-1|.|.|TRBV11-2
CASSLERPNEQFF
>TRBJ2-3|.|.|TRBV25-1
CARSGNTDTQYF
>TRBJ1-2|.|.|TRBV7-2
CASSSLPAGGGYTF
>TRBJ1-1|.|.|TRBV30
CAWRDENTEAFF
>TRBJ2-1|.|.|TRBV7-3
CASSSLDLRIYNEQFF
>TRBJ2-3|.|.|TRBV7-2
CASSLAATQRDTQYF
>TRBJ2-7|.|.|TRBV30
CAWSVAIYYEQYF
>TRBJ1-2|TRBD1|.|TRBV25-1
CASSPDRTYGYTF
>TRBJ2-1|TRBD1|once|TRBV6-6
CASIPDRAKGNEQFF
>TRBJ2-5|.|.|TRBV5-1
CASSLSWKETQYF
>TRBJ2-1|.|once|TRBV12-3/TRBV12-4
CASSFQGYYNEQFF
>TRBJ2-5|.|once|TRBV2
CASSLELSTQYF
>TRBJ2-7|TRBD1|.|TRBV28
CASRNQGAPYEQYF
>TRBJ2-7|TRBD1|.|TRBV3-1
CASSQAGQGYEQYF
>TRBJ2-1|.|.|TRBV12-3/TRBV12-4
CASSLRESEQFF
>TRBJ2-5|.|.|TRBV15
CATSRALGGETQYF
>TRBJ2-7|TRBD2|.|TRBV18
CASSPGTSSYEQYF
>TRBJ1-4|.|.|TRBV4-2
CASSQEGPGFVFF
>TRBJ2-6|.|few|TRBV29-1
CSVVRAGANVLTF
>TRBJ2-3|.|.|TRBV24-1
CATSDLQRADTQYF